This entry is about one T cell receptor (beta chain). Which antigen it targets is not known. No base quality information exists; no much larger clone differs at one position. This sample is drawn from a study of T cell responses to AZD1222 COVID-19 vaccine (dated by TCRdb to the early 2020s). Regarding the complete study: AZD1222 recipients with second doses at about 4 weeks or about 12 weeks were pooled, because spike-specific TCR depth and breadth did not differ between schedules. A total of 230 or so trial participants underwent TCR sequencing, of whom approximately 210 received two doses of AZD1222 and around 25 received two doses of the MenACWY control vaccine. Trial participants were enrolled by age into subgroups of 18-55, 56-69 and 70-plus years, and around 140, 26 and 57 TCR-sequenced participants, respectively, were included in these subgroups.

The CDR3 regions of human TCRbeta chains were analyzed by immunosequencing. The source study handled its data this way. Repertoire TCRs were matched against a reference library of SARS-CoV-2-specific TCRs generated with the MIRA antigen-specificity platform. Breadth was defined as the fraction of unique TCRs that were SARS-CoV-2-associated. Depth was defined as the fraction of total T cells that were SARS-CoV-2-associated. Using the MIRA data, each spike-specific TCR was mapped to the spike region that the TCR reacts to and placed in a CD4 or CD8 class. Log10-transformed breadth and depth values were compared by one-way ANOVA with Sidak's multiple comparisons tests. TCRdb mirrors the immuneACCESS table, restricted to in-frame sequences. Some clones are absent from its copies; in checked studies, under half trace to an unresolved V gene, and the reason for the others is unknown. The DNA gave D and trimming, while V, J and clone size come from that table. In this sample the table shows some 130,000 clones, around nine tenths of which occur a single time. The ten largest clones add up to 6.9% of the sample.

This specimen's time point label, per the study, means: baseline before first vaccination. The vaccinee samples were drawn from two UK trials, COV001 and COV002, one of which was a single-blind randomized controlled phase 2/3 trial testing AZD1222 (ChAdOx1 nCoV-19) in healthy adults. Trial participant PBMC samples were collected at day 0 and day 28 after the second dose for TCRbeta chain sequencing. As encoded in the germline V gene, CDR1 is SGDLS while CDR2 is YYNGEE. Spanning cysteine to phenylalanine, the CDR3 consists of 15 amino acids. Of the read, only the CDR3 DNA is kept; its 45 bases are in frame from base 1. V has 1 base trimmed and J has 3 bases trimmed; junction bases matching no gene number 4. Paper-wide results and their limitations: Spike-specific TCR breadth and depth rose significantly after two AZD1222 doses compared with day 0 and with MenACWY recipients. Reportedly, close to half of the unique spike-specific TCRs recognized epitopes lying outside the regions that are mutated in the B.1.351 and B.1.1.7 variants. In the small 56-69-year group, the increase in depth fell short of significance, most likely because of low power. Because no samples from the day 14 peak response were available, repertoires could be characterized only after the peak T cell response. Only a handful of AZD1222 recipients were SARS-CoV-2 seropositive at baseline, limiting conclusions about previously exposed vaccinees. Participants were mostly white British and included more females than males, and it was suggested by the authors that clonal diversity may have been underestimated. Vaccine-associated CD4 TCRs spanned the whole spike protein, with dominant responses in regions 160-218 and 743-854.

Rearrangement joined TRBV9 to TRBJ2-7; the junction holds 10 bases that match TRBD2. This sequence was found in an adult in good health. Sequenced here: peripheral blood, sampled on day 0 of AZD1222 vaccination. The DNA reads TGTGCCAGCAGCGTAAATAGCGGGGGGAACTACGAGCAGTACTTC. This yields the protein CASSVNSGGNYEQYF.